The T cell receptor (beta chain) under discussion was sequenced for a study of shared clonotypes between healthy human individuals. The assay was immunoSEQ multiplex PCR, and TCRdb's table has in-frame clones only and misses some. The data hold over 2 million clones, with about 95% observed a single time. Naive CD8 populations comprised CD45RO-negative cells positively selected for CCR7, excluding terminally differentiated effector memory CD45RA+ cells. V lost 1 base and J lost 0; bases outside the gene matches: 0. The CDR3 is 16 residues long. CDR1 SGHKS and CDR2 YYEKEE come from the germline V gene (reference sequence). Regarding this clone: Additional DNA sequences in this sample encode the identical CDR3.

This sequence originates from a young man in good health. The material sequenced was naive CD8+ T cells sorted from blood. The rearrangement uses TRBV5-5 and TRBJ2-3, with 12 bases lining up with TRBD2. The CDR3: CASSLLAGGSTDTQYF. The CDR3 DNA follows: TGTGCCAGCAGCTTGCTAGCGGGGGGGAGCACAGATACGCAGTATTTT.